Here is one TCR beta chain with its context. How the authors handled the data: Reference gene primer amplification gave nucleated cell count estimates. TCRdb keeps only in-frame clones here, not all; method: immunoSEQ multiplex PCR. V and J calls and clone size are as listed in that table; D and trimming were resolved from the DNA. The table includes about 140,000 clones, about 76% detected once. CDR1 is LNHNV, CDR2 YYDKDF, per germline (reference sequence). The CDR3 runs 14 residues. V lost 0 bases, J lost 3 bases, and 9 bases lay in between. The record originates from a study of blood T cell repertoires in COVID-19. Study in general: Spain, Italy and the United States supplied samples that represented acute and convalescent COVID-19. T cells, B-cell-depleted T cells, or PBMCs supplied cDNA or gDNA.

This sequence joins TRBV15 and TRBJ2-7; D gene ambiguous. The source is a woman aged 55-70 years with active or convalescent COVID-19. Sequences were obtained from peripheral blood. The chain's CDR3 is CATSREGGDYEQYF. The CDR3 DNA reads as TGTGCCACCAGCAGAGAAGGCGGTGACTACGAGCAGTACTTC.